This T cell receptor beta chain was obtained from a study of OX40 agonist ivuxolimab in advanced cancers. For the study at large: Patients received the agonistic anti-OX40 (CD134) antibody ivuxolimab. General study results and limits: Clonal expansion by week 6 occurred in CD4+ and CD8+ blood T cells (at 0.1 to 3.0 mg/kg).

Baseline was the first blood sampling point, followed by cycle 4 day 1 and cycle 7 day 1. Germline CDR1 SNHLY, CDR2 FYNNEI. This CDR3 comprises 14 residues. Trimming cost V 5 bases and J 5 bases; bases outside gene matches: 4. TCRdb's copy holds only in-frame clones and misses some; the assay was immunoSEQ multiplex PCR. The repertoire holds under 100,000 clones, 83% seen once, with approximately 0.85% in the top ten. In its sample, this clone was seen once. What it recognizes is unknown. The chain couples TRBV2 to TRBJ1-3; 9 positions agree with TRBD1. The sequences come from CD4+ or CD8+ T cells sorted from blood, collected in a trial of the OX40 agonist ivuxolimab. This clonotype was obtained from an adult with an advanced solid tumor such as melanoma, head and neck, liver or kidney cancer. Here the CDR3 reads CASSLQGARNTIYF. The CDR3 DNA reads TGTGCCAGCAGTCTACAGGGGGCGCGAAACACCATATATTTT.